The clone carrying this T cell receptor beta chain appeared a single time. No antigen is known for it. The data originate from a study of post-analysis software for immune sequencing data. Overall study findings and caveats: In multiple sclerosis, normalized Chao1 diversity was significantly below that of controls. Patients showed TRBV5-6, TRBV5-1 and TRBV20-1 among several TRBV segments more frequent than in controls.

Tagging with unique molecular identifiers was a feature of the TCR beta cDNA libraries. TCRdb reanalysed the PCR reads using MiXCR and keeps one entry per CDR3 protein. There are 450,000 to 650,000 distinct CDR3 sequences in the sample; around 44% occur only once, and roughly 1.8% lies in the top ten. CDR3 length: 16 amino acids. With 6 bases removed from V and 11 bases from J, the gap between germline ends came to 28 bases. What was sequenced was blood. The chain employs TRBV12-3 or TRBV12-4 and TRBJ2-5, with D hard to call. This clonotype was obtained from a girl between 10 and 17 years old with multiple sclerosis. CDR3 protein: CASSPDGFPTTNEQYF. The CDR3 DNA is TGTGCCAGCAGCCCTGACGGGTTCCCAACGACGAATGAGCAGTACTTC.